This T cell receptor beta chain was observed in a study of kidney transplant recipient with SARS-CoV-2 infection. MiXCR, applied by TCRdb to the reads, yields one record per CDR3 protein. Counted here are about 240,000 distinct CDR3 sequences, roughly 26% occurring once; the ten biggest clones make up around 6.8%. In this sample, this clonotype turned up many times. J gave up 3 bases and V 2 bases, and 10 bases lay outside the gene matches. The CDR3 spans 15 residues. CDR1 and CDR2 (germline): GTSNPN, SVGIG (reference sequence). J is TRBJ2-7 and V is TRBV30, with 7 bases matching TRBD1. The receptor was isolated from a male patient younger than 45 who had COVID-19 and was a kidney transplant recipient. A subset of T cells may come from the graft donor. This material consisted of a blood sample, taken at baseline and between days 110 and 120 from a kidney transplant recipient. CDR3 bases: TGTGCCTGGAGTTATATGACAGGGTCCTTCTACGAGCAGTACTTC. The encoded protein is CAWSYMTGSFYEQYF.